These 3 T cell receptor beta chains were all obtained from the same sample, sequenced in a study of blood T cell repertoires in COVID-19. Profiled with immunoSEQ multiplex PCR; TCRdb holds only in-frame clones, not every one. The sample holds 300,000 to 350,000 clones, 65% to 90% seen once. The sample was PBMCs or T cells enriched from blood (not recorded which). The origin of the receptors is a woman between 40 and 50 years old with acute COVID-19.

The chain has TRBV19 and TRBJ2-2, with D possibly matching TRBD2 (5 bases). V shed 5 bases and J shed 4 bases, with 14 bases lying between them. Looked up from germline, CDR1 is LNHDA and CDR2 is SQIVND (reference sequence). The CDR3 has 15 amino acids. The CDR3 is CASSPSGGLTGELFF. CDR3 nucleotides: TGTGCCAGTAGTCCCTCGGGTGGACTCACCGGGGAGCTGTTTTTT.

Here the CDR3 DNA reads TGCGCCAGCAGCCAAGATAGACAGGGCCGTGAAGCTTTCTTT. It yields the protein CASSQDRQGREAFF. The chain employs TRBV4-3 and TRBJ1-1, with TRBD1 matching over 7 bases. The length of the CDR3 is 14 residues. Germline CDR1 LGHNA, CDR2 YSLEER. V lost 0 bases, J lost 7 bases, and 5 bases stayed unmatched.

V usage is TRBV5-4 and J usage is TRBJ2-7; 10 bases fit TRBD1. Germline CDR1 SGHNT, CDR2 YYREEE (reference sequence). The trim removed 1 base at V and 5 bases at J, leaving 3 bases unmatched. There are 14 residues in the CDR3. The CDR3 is CASSLPGQGNEQYF. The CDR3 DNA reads TGTGCCAGCAGCTTGCCGGGACAGGGGAACGAGCAGTACTTC.